This TCR beta chain is from a study of CD8+CD57+ T cells in acquired aplastic anemia. At the level of the study: An average of about 3.4 ug of DNA was obtained from sorted CD4+ and CD8+ cells. General study results and limits: CD8+ Simpson's diversity did not differ significantly between patients and controls.

Germline CDR1 and CDR2: SNHLY and FYNNEI. The CDR3 runs to 14 residues. V was clipped by 3 bases and J by 6 bases, with 9 bases between them. Points on this clonotype: Its antigen is undetermined.

TCR beta VDJ and CDR3 profiling used genomic DNA as template. TCRdb re-called the reads with MiXCR, one entry per CDR3 protein. The table records 150,000 to 200,000 distinct CDR3 sequences, roughly 64% of them present only once. The clonotype originates from a human donor with severe aplastic anemia or a healthy control (not recorded which). This chain connects TRBV2 to TRBJ1-6; the D is unclear. Material: sorted CD4+, CD8+, or CD8+CD57+ T cells (not recorded which) from PBMCs. CDR3 region: CASSDPRPNSPLHF. CDR3 DNA: TGTGCCAGCAGTGACCCCCGACCTAATTCACCCCTCCACTTT.